This is a list of T cell receptor beta chains from one sample in a study of neurological immune-mediated disorders. TCRdb analysed the 5' RACE reads with MiXCR anew, one entry per CDR3 protein. Seen here are over 55,000 distinct CDR3 sequences, around a tenth observed once, and the top ten hold about an eighth. The sequenced sample consisted of PBMCs. The receptors come from a man aged 25 to 45 in good health. CDR3s include the opening cysteine and the closing phenylalanine or tryptophan. The D gene is left open where the match is weak. Expanded clones are given a class, and other clones once, few, many or no size at all.

clone size,D gene,J gene,V gene,CDR3 DNA,CDR3 protein
many,NA,TRBJ2-7,TRBV5-1,TGCGCCAGCAGCTCAGGGACTGGCTCCTACGAGCAGTACTTC,CASSSGTGSYEQYF
many,NA,TRBJ1-1,TRBV5-1,TGCGCCAGCAGCATAGGGACTATCTTTCTCATGAACACTGAAGCTTTCTTT,CASSIGTIFLMNTEAFF
many,TRBD2,TRBJ2-1,TRBV6-2/TRBV6-3,TGTGCCAGCAGTTACTTGTCTAGCGGAACGGATGAGCAGTTCTTC,CASSYLSSGTDEQFF
many,TRBD2,TRBJ2-6,TRBV2,TGTGCCAGCAGGGACGGATTAGCGGGCCCCTCTGGGGCCAACGTCCTGACTTTC,CASRDGLAGPSGANVLTF
many,NA,TRBJ2-1,TRBV5-1,TGCGCCAGCAGCGCAGTAGGCGAGCAGTTCTTC,CASSAVGEQFF
NA,NA,TRBJ2-5,TRBV20-1,TGCAGTGGCCGGGCCGAGTACCAAGAGACCCAGTACTTC,CSGRAEYQETQYF
many,TRBD2,TRBJ2-5,TRBV27,TGTGCCAGCAGGGAGGGACTAGCGGGAGCCAAGACCCAGTACTTC,CASREGLAGAKTQYF
many,NA,TRBJ2-1,TRBV10-3,TGTGCCATCACAGGGGCTAGCGGAGCCTACAATGAGCAGTTCTTC,CAITGASGAYNEQFF
many,TRBD2,TRBJ2-2,TRBV7-2,TGTGCCAGCGGAGGCCTAGCGGGGAACACCGGGGAGCTGTTTTTT,CASGGLAGNTGELFF
many,NA,TRBJ2-2,TRBV11-2,TGTGCCAGCAGCTTAGCTCCCGGGGAGCTGTTTTTT,CASSLAPGELFF
many,NA,TRBJ2-7,TRBV4-1,TGCGCCAGCAGCCAAGAAGGGTGGGAGCAGTACTTC,CASSQEGWEQYF
many,TRBD1,TRBJ1-4,TRBV7-8,TGTGCCAGCAGCTTACAGGGACAGTGGGGCGAAAAACTGTTTTTT,CASSLQGQWGEKLFF
many,NA,TRBJ2-3,TRBV12-3/TRBV12-4,TGTGCCAGCAGTTTAGTGGCCATAAGCACAGATACGCAGTATTTT,CASSLVAISTDTQYF
many,NA,TRBJ1-3,TRBV24-1,TGTGCCACCAGCGGGACTCCTGGAAACACCATATATTTT,CATSGTPGNTIYF
many,TRBD2,TRBJ2-7,TRBV7-6,TGTGCCAGCAGCTTAAATAGCGGGGCATACGAGCAGTACTTC,CASSLNSGAYEQYF
many,NA,TRBJ1-1,TRBV5-1,TGCGCCAGCAGCTTGGACAGCGACACTGAAGCTTTCTTT,CASSLDSDTEAFF
many,NA,TRBJ2-7,TRBV10-3,TGTGCCATCAGTGAGAACCCTACCTACGAGCAGTACTTC,CAISENPTYEQYF